These 23 T cell receptor beta chains were sequenced from one sample in a study of a mutant IDH1 vaccine in newly diagnosed glioma. Time point: week 47, end of study. Each dose delivered 300 ug of mutant IDH1 20-mer peptide subcutaneously with imiquimod. What these receptors recognize is not known. Measured with immunoSEQ multiplex PCR; TCRdb has only the in-frame clones, and not every one. The data contain about 52,000 clones, about 80% of them singletons. The sample here was PBMCs, taken from a glioma patient whose treatment included an IDH1 peptide vaccine. The receptors were gathered from a woman in her forties with glioma. Some clones in this sample may be carry-over from other donors' samples.

The chain carries TRBV9 and TRBJ2-3; D remains unclear. The CDR3 is 14 amino acids. The germline V gene encodes CDR1 SGDLS and CDR2 YYNGEE. V dropped 5 bases and J dropped 1 base, with 11 bases sitting between them. The CDR3 DNA sequence: TGTGCCAGCAGTTTTCACGACCGCACAGATACGCAGTATTTT. This gives the protein CASSFHDRTDTQYF.

The chain recombines TRBV30 with TRBJ2-3; weak D call: TRBD2 (5 bases). V lost 2 bases, J lost 5 bases, and 5 bases lay in between. The germline V gene encodes CDR1 GTSNPN and CDR2 SVGIG (reference sequence). CDR3 size: 11 residues. In DNA form, the CDR3 reads TGTGCCTGGAGTCGGGAAGATACGCAGTATTTT. It translates to CAWSREDTQYF.

This clone showed up just once. The chain links TRBV30 to TRBJ1-3, with D hard to call. Trimming stripped 3 bases from V and 0 bases from J, with 12 bases between. The CDR3 runs to 15 residues. The germline CDR1 and CDR2 sequences are GTSNPN and SVGIG (reference sequence). CDR3 DNA: TGTGCCTGGAGAGCCCCCGGTGGCTCTGGAAACACCATATATTTT. Encoded protein: CAWRAPGGSGNTIYF.

The J gene is TRBJ2-7, the V gene TRBV9; TRBD2 agrees at 9 bases. The CDR3 spans 15 residues. CDR1 and CDR2 (germline): SGDLS, YYNGEE. The V gene end was trimmed by 0 bases and the J gene end by 2 bases; junction bases not matched to a gene: 3. CDR3 loop: CASSVASGVPYEQYF. CDR3 sequence (DNA): TGTGCCAGCAGCGTAGCTAGCGGGGTCCCCTACGAGCAGTACTTC. The whole variable domain, filled in from reference TRBV9 and TRBJ2-7, reads DSGVTQTPKHLITATGQRVTLRCSPRSGDLSVYWYQQSLDQGLQFLIQYYNGEERAKGNILERFSAQQFPDLHSELNLSSLELGDSALYFCASSVASGVPYEQYFGPGTRLTVT.

The genes are TRBV14 and TRBJ2-5; D gene unclear. Per germline, CDR1 SGHDN and CDR2 FVKESK. The CDR3 covers 15 residues. Trimming shortened V by 5 bases and J by 5 bases, and 18 bases separated the two germline ends. CDR3 nucleotides: TGTGCCAGCAGCGCTTCATCTGGTCCCCCCGAGACCCAGTACTTC. Amino acid sequence: CASSASSGPPETQYF.

This CDR3 reads CASSVVPLAGDEQYF. The DNA of the CDR3 is TGTGCCAGCAGCGTAGTTCCCCTAGCGGGGGACGAGCAGTACTTC. J is TRBJ2-7 and V is TRBV9, with 10 bases aligning to TRBD2. V shed 0 bases and J 5 bases; nucleotides not matched to a gene: 5. From germline, CDR1 is SGDLS and CDR2 YYNGEE. The CDR3 length is 15 residues. Supplemented by reference TRBV9 and TRBJ2-7, the full variable domain reads DSGVTQTPKHLITATGQRVTLRCSPRSGDLSVYWYQQSLDQGLQFLIQYYNGEERAKGNILERFSAQQFPDLHSELNLSSLELGDSALYFCASSVVPLAGDEQYFGPGTRLTVT.

The chain employs TRBV5-1 and TRBJ1-5, with D possibly matching TRBD1 (6 bases). Trimming took 4 bases from V and 8 from J, leaving 16 bases between them. This CDR3 is 14 amino acids long. Germline CDR1 reads SGHRS; CDR2 reads YFSETQ. The CDR3 region is CASSLGGPLEPQHF. CDR3 bases: TGCGCCAGCAGCCTAGGGGGTCCGTTAGAGCCCCAGCATTTT. The full variable domain, in which reference TRBV5-1 and TRBJ1-5 provide the parts outside the CDR3, is KAGVTQTPRYLIKTRGQQVTLSCSPISGHRSVSWYQQTPGQGLQFLFEYFSETQRNKGNFPGRFSGRQFSNSRSEMNVSTLELGDSALYLCASSLGGPLEPQHFGDGTRLSIL.

V gene TRBV9 combines with J gene TRBJ2-1, with TRBD2 matching 8 bases. This CDR3 spans 15 amino acids. V shed 0 bases and J 8 bases; nucleotides not matched to a gene: 7. CDR1 is SGDLS, CDR2 YYNGEE, per germline. Here the CDR3 DNA reads TGTGCCAGCAGCGTAGGTGGACTAGCATTGGATGAGCAGTTCTTC. This sequence encodes CASSVGGLALDEQFF.

The V and J genes are TRBV6-4 and TRBJ2-7; TRBD2 agrees at 11 bases. Germline V gene sequence: CDR1 MRHNA, CDR2 SNTAGT. This CDR3 region has 16 residues. Trimming removed 1 base from V and 0 bases from J; junction bases left unmatched: 2. The CDR3 region has the DNA TGTGCCAGCAGTGACTACCTAGCGGGGGGCTCCTACGAGCAGTACTTC. Protein: CASSDYLAGGSYEQYF.

This rearrangement joins TRBV6-5 to TRBJ2-7, with 8 nucleotides matching TRBD1. The CDR3 consists of 16 residues. CDR1 is MNHEY, CDR2 SVGAGI, per germline. The junction had 7 bases not matched to a gene; V was cut back by 0 bases and J by 3 bases. CDR3 protein: CASSYSRTGLDYEQYF. In nucleotides, the CDR3 is TGTGCCAGCAGTTACTCGAGGACAGGGTTGGACTACGAGCAGTACTTC.

The rearrangement joins TRBV5-1 to TRBJ1-2; D call uncertain. The germline gives CDR1 SGHRS, CDR2 YFSETQ. V was shortened by 0 bases and J by 9 bases, with 12 bases between the two germline ends. The CDR3 runs to 13 residues. As DNA, the CDR3 is TGCGCCAGCAGCTTGGGCCAGGTTCCAAGCTACACCTTC. Its translation is CASSLGQVPSYTF.

The rearrangement joins TRBV7-6 to TRBJ1-3; 8 bases fit TRBD1. The J segment lost 3 bases and the V segment lost 3 bases, leaving 19 bases of the junction unmatched. The length of the CDR3 is 20 residues. From germline, CDR1 is SGHVS and CDR2 FNYEAQ. This CDR3 reads CASSFRAVQGARGSGNTIYF. The CDR3 DNA is TGTGCCAGCAGCTTCAGAGCGGTGCAGGGGGCGCGGGGTAGTGGAAACACCATATATTTT.

The chain has TRBV11-2 and TRBJ2-2, with D possibly matching TRBD1 (6 bases). The CDR3 is made up of 13 amino acids. The germline V gene has CDR1 SGHAT and CDR2 FQNNGV. Deletions cut 5 bases from V and 6 bases from J, with 10 bases between. DNA of the CDR3: TGTGCCAGCAGCAGGACAGTAGCCGGGGAGCTGTTTTTT. It encodes CASSRTVAGELFF.

The V gene is TRBV5-5, the J gene TRBJ1-1; D is perhaps TRBD1 (6 bases). Trimming stripped 7 bases from V and 2 bases from J, with 12 bases between. The CDR3 spans 13 residues. Germline V CDR1 and CDR2: SGHKS, YYEKEE (reference sequence). For the CDR3, the DNA is TGTGCCAGCCTACAGGGATTTAACACTGAAGCTTTCTTT. Protein product: CASLQGFNTEAFF.

V and J are TRBV5-5 and TRBJ1-5; 12 bases align to TRBD1. The J segment lost 7 bases and the V segment lost 2 bases, leaving 7 bases of the junction unmatched. The CDR3 contains 16 residues. Germline CDR1 SGHKS, CDR2 YYEKEE (reference sequence). The CDR3 spells CASSLGTGGAGQPQHF. DNA of the CDR3: TGTGCCAGCAGCTTAGGGACAGGGGGCGCGGGGCAGCCCCAGCATTTT.

J is TRBJ2-7 and V is TRBV11-2; D unresolved. Germline CDR1 reads SGHAT; CDR2 reads FQNNGV. The germline V and J ends were trimmed by 3 bases and 3 bases, with 12 bases remaining between them. CDR3 size: 14 residues. Written as DNA, the CDR3 is TGTGCCAGCAGCTTTAGGACCGCCAACTACGAGCAGTACTTC. Its translation: CASSFRTANYEQYF.

The chain is built from TRBV30 and TRBJ1-6; maybe TRBD1 (6 bases). Trimming cost V 8 bases and J 7 bases, with 15 bases left between them. Germline V gene data show CDR1 as GTSNPN and CDR2 as SVGIG (reference sequence). This CDR3 is 13 amino acids long. The CDR3 here is CAAQAQGNSPLHF. The CDR3 nucleotides read TGTGCCGCCCAGGCACAGGGAAATTCACCCCTCCACTTT.

The V and J genes are TRBV2 and TRBJ1-5; the D gene is possibly TRBD1 (5 bases). Trimming cost V 6 bases and J 4 bases, with 13 bases left between them. The CDR3 totals 14 residues. Germline values: CDR1 SNHLY, CDR2 FYNNEI. The CDR3 sequence is CASSVGQGNQPQHF. The DNA of the CDR3 is TGTGCCAGCAGCGTCGGGCAGGGTAATCAGCCCCAGCATTTT.

In its sample, this clone was seen a few times. The chain recombines TRBV30 with TRBJ2-3; TRBD2 is a possible D gene (6 bases). Germline CDR1 and CDR2: GTSNPN and SVGIG (reference sequence). With 1 base removed from V and 1 base from J, the gap between germline ends came to 9 bases. This CDR3 spans 14 amino acids. CDR3 bases: TGTGCCTGGAGTGGACTAGGGGGCACAGATACGCAGTATTTT. Protein: CAWSGLGGTDTQYF. The full variable domain, with the rest looked up from reference TRBV30 and TRBJ2-3, is SQTIHQWPATLVQPVGSPLSLECTVEGTSNPNLYWYRQAAGRGLQLLFYSVGIGQISSEVPQNLSASRPQDRQFILSSKKLLLSDSGFYLCAWSGLGGTDTQYFGPGTRLTVL.

The chain combines TRBV15 with TRBJ1-1, with D hard to call. CDR1 and CDR2 from the germline V gene are LNHNV and YYDKDF (reference sequence). V was trimmed by 5 bases and J by 2 bases, leaving 18 bases between them. The CDR3 covers 16 residues. The CDR3 here is CATSRGEESLNTEAFF. CDR3 nucleotides: TGTGCCACCAGCCGGGGAGAGGAGTCACTCAACACTGAAGCTTTCTTT.

This chain uses TRBV30 with TRBJ2-1; TRBD2 aligns across 9 bases. CDR1 is GTSNPN and CDR2 is SVGIG in the germline V gene (reference sequence). V trimming: 4 bases; J trimming: 1 base; junction bases outside the gene matches: 11. The CDR3 length is 17 residues. In DNA, the CDR3 is TGTGCCTGGAAATGGGGCGGGGGGGCCACATCCTACAATGAGCAGTTCTTC. It specifies CAWKWGGGATSYNEQFF. The whole variable domain, remainder taken from reference TRBV30 and TRBJ2-1, is SQTIHQWPATLVQPVGSPLSLECTVEGTSNPNLYWYRQAAGRGLQLLFYSVGIGQISSEVPQNLSASRPQDRQFILSSKKLLLSDSGFYLCAWKWGGGATSYNEQFFGPGTRLTVL.

On this clone itself: This same CDR3 is encoded by further DNA sequences in the sample. This sequence joins TRBV7-2 and TRBJ1-5; D not resolved. Germline CDR1 SGHTA, CDR2 FQGNSA. The V and J ends lost 0 bases and 6 bases respectively, with 3 bases between them. The CDR3 runs 12 residues. The CDR3 spells CASSLAAQPQHF. The CDR3, as DNA: TGTGCCAGCAGCTTAGCGGCTCAGCCCCAGCATTTT.

This clone was counted a few times. The V call is TRBV11-3, the J call TRBJ2-6; D unresolved. Germline CDR1 SGHNT, CDR2 YENEEA. V shed 5 bases and J shed 4 bases, with 21 bases lying between them. This CDR3 contains 18 residues. The CDR3 DNA reads TGTGCCAGCAGCGAGTCCCCTCTACAGCACTACGGGGCCAACGTCCTGACTTTC. It codes for CASSESPLQHYGANVLTF.